This TCR beta chain is drawn from a study of human T cells and chemical hapten exposure. CDR1 is LGHDT, CDR2 YNNKEL, per germline (reference sequence). CDR3 length: 15 amino acids. With 0 bases clipped from V and 12 bases from J, the junction kept 10 bases outside the gene matches. As to time point: pre-sensitization, week 0. Treatment here: therapeutic diphenylcyclopropenone sensitization with weekly scalp DPC. This clonotype appeared many times. Source study methods: Samples ranged from about 20,000 to 750,000 TCRs, with a median of 95,638. TCRdb analysed the RACE reads with MiXCR anew, one entry per CDR3 protein. These V and J calls derive from TCRdb rather than the authors' analysis. The sample has some 400,000 distinct CDR3 sequences, roughly 5% seen once.

The sample in question was whole blood, obtained in connection with sensitization to the hapten diphenylcyclopropenone (DPC). J is TRBJ2-4 and V is TRBV3-1; 8 nucleotides line up with TRBD2. The clonotype comes from a woman between 50 and 59 years old with alopecia areata. Some clones in this sample may be carry-over from other donors' samples. The CDR3 spells CASSQDSSGSVGQYF. CDR3 coding DNA: TGTGCCAGCAGCCAAGATTCGAGCGGGAGTGTCGGTCAGTACTTC.